The sequence of this T cell receptor (beta chain) was determined in a study of shared clonotypes between healthy human individuals. The study, taken as a whole, reports: Some naive CD4 clonotypes, roughly 5%, turned up in common across a handful of donors. In contrast to clonotypes shared by all four donors, non-shared clonotypes had lower generation probabilities.

Produced via immunoSEQ multiplex PCR; TCRdb's table is partial and in-frame only. The sample consists of about 2.1 million clones, 93% of them appearing once. A note on this clone: What it binds is not known.

Naive-designated CD8 cells lacked CD45RO, were positively enriched for CCR7, and omitted terminally differentiated effector memory CD45RA+ cells. Germline CDR1 is MNHEY and CDR2 is SMNVEV (reference sequence). V was cut by 6 bases and J by 4 bases, with 17 bases left in between. This CDR3 is 15 amino acids long. The clonotype was recovered from a man between 18 and 35 years old in good health. Some clones in this sample may be carry-over from other donors' samples. The sample consisted of naive CD8+ T cells from PBMCs. The gene calls are TRBV27 and TRBJ2-3; D could derive from TRBD1 or TRBD2 (5 bases each). The CDR3 protein is CASSPGPRGADTQYF. The CDR3 nucleotides read TGTGCCAGCAGCCCGGGACCGAGGGGAGCAGATACGCAGTATTTT.